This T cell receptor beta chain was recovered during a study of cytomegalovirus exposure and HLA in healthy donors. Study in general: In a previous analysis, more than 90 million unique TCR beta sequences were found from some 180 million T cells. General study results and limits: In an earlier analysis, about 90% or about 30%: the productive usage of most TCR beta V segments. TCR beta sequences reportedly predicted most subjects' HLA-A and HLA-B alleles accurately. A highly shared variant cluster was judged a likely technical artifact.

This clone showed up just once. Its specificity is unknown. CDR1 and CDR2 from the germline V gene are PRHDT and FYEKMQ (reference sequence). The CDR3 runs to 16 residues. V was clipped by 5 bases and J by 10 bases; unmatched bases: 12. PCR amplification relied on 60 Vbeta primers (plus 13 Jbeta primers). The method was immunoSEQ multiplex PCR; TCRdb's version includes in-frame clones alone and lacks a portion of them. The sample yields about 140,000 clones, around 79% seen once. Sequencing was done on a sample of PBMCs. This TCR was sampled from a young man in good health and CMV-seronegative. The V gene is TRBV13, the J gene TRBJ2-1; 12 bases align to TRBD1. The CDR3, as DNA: TGTGCCAGCAGCCTGGGACAGGGGGCGGGGGTGGTGGAGCAGTTCTTC. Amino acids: CASSLGQGAGVVEQFF.